These 6 T cell receptor beta chains were all obtained from the same sample, sequenced in a study of CD8 T cells in Susac syndrome. Random hexamers served to reverse transcribe about 0.5 to 1 ug RNA. MiXCR was run by TCRdb on the immunoSEQ multiplex PCR reads, yielding one entry per CDR3 protein. This sample carries around 140,000 distinct CDR3 sequences, around 86% of them seen once, and the ten largest clones take roughly 0.48%. Material for sequencing was CD8+ T cells from PBMCs. All receptors derive from a human donor with multiple sclerosis.

The chain employs TRBV6-2 or TRBV6-3 and TRBJ2-1; TRBD2 matches at 10 bases. Trimming cost V 0 bases and J 7 bases; bases outside gene matches: 6. The CDR3 covers 16 residues. Germline-derived CDR1 and CDR2 are MNHEY and SVGEGT. In DNA, the CDR3 is TGTGCCAGCAGTTACTCTGGGGCTAGCGGGAGTAATGAGCAGTTCTTC. It translates to CASSYSGASGSNEQFF.

Here the CDR3 reads CASSVDAGPGYTF. CDR3 DNA: TGTGCCAGCAGCGTAGATGCAGGGCCCGGCTACACCTTC. This chain connects TRBV9 to TRBJ1-2; TRBD1 is a possible D gene (5 bases). Germline lookup yields CDR1 SGDLS and CDR2 YYNGEE. The CDR3 contains 13 residues. The V and J ends lost 0 bases and 8 bases respectively, with 11 bases between them.

To note about this clonotype: One junction end does not reproduce the germline sequence, and a read error may be involved. The V gene is TRBV27, the J gene TRBJ2-7; weak D call: TRBD2 (5 bases). The CDR3 contains 13 residues. Germline assignment: CDR1 MNHEY and CDR2 SMNVEV (reference sequence). CDR3: CASSLGSSHEQYF. In DNA form, the CDR3 reads TGTGCCAGCAGCTTAGGGAGCTCCCACGAGCAGTACTTC.

This chain connects TRBV10-3 to TRBJ2-1, with 10 positions matching TRBD2. The CDR3 is 15 amino acids. Germline loops: CDR1 ENHRY, CDR2 SYGVKD. V trimming: 10 bases; J trimming: 6 bases; junction bases outside the gene matches: 12. The CDR3 DNA reads TGTGCCACCTATCCAACTAGCGGGGCCGCCAATGAGCAGTTCTTC. Translation gives CATYPTSGAANEQFF.

In its sample, this clonotype was seen a few times. The V gene is TRBV6-1, the J gene TRBJ2-7; 8 positions agree with TRBD1. CDR3 size: 14 residues. Germline values: CDR1 MNHNS, CDR2 SASEGT. The trim removed 4 bases at V and 1 base at J, leaving 3 bases unmatched. DNA for the CDR3: TGTGCCAGCAGTGCCAGGGGGCAGTCCTACGAGCAGTACTTC. Its translation: CASSARGQSYEQYF.

V is TRBV7-9 and J is TRBJ2-1; possible D gene TRBD1, 6 bases. V was trimmed by 3 bases and J by 0 bases, leaving 9 bases between them. CDR1 and CDR2 (germline): SEHNR, FQNEAQ (reference sequence). The CDR3 length is 15 residues. CDR3 nucleotides: TGTGCCAGCAGCTTGCAGGGGTTCTCCTACAATGAGCAGTTCTTC. It yields the protein CASSLQGFSYNEQFF.